A single sample gave rise to the 10 T cell receptor beta chains below, sequenced in a study of beta chain features in type 1 diabetes. TCRB transcripts that were expressed got sequenced, as all of the isolated RNA had been reverse transcribed. The assay was immunoSEQ multiplex PCR, and TCRdb's table has in-frame clones only and misses some. The sample contains under 350,000 clones, about 7.8% of which appear only once. The specimen was central memory CD4+ T cells from blood. These receptor sequences come from a woman aged 18-29 years in good health.

This clone has only a few counts. V is TRBV4-2 and J is TRBJ1-5; maybe TRBD1 (5 bases). The CDR3 spans 15 residues. Trimming took 0 bases from V and 7 from J, leaving 13 bases between them. Germline CDR1 LGHNA, CDR2 YNFKEQ. CDR3 sequence: CASSQDPGTRQPQHF. The CDR3 DNA is TGTGCCAGCAGCCAAGATCCGGGGACCCGACAGCCCCAGCATTTT.

This clone was recorded a few times. V usage is TRBV6-5 and J usage is TRBJ2-6, with D possibly being TRBD2 (5 bases). V lost 10 bases and J 1 base, leaving 5 bases between the germline ends. Per germline, CDR1 MNHEY and CDR2 SVGAGI. The CDR3 runs to 12 residues. CDR3 in amino acids: CATGSGANVLTF. The CDR3 DNA follows: TGTGCCACGGGGTCTGGGGCCAACGTCCTGACTTTC.

In its sample, this clone was seen a few times. This rearrangement joins TRBV27 to TRBJ2-3, with 12 bases aligning to TRBD2. CDR3 length: 18 amino acids. Germline V CDR1 and CDR2: MNHEY, SMNVEV (reference sequence). With 1 base clipped from V and 2 bases from J, the junction kept 7 bases outside the gene matches. CDR3: CASSLLASGRGATDTQYF. The CDR3 region has the DNA TGTGCCAGCAGTTTATTGGCTAGCGGGAGGGGGGCCACAGATACGCAGTATTTT.

The rearrangement uses TRBV7-3 and TRBJ2-1, with 10 bases identical to TRBD2. Trimming took 5 bases from V and 5 from J; bases not matched to a gene: 6. CDR3 length equals 15 residues. CDR1 and CDR2 from the germline V gene are SGHTA and FQGTGA. This CDR3 is CASSGSGGKNNEQFF. In DNA, the CDR3 is TGTGCCAGCAGCGGTAGCGGGGGGAAAAACAATGAGCAGTTCTTC.

This clone showed up just a few times. The sample holds other DNA sequences that translate to the same CDR3. The rearrangement joins TRBV7-9 to TRBJ1-1; D gene ambiguous. Germline lookup yields CDR1 SEHNR and CDR2 FQNEAQ (reference sequence). The V end was cut by 0 bases, the J end by 3 bases, with 5 bases between. The CDR3 length is 13 residues. CDR3 protein: CASSLAGDTEAFF. The CDR3 DNA reads as TGTGCCAGCAGCTTAGCTGGCGACACTGAAGCTTTCTTT.

This clone came up a few times. The gene calls are TRBV7-2 and TRBJ1-6; no clear D gene. CDR3 length equals 12 residues. The V end lost 4 bases, the J end lost 10 bases, and 8 bases lay between the germline ends. The germline CDR1 and CDR2 sequences are SGHTA and FQGNSA. Here the CDR3 reads CASSSARSPLHF. The CDR3 DNA reads as TGTGCCAGCAGCTCAGCGAGATCACCCCTCCACTTT. The variable domain in full, with the rest retrieved from reference TRBV7-2 and TRBJ1-6, is GAGVSQSPSNKVTEKGKDVELRCDPISGHTALYWYRQSLGQGLEFLIYFQGNSAPDKSGLPSDRFSAERTGGSVSTLTIQRTQQEDSAVYLCASSSARSPLHFGNGTRLTVT.

This clone was picked up a small number of times. The genes are TRBV4-3 and TRBJ2-1; D not certain. Per germline, CDR1 LGHNA and CDR2 YSLEER. The CDR3 runs to 12 residues. V lost 1 base and J lost 8, with 6 bases in between. The CDR3 DNA reads TGCGCCAGCAGCCAAGTACATCATGAGCAGTTCTTC. Translated, it gives CASSQVHHEQFF.

A few counts support this clone. The rearrangement joins TRBV7-2 to TRBJ1-5, with D perhaps matching TRBD1 (6 bases). Germline CDR1 reads SGHTA; CDR2 reads FQGNSA. V was clipped by 6 bases and J by 1 base, with 10 bases between them. This CDR3 comprises 14 residues. CDR3 nucleotides: TGTGCCAGCAGATCCACAGGGAGCAATCAGCCCCAGCATTTT. Its translation: CASRSTGSNQPQHF. The whole variable domain, remainder taken from reference TRBV7-2 and TRBJ1-5, is GAGVSQSPSNKVTEKGKDVELRCDPISGHTALYWYRQSLGQGLEFLIYFQGNSAPDKSGLPSDRFSAERTGGSVSTLTIQRTQQEDSAVYLCASRSTGSNQPQHFGDGTRLSIL.

This chain uses TRBV9 with TRBJ2-5, with D possibly being TRBD2 (5 bases). The CDR3 spans 16 residues. Germline CDR1 SGDLS, CDR2 YYNGEE. The V end was cut by 0 bases, the J end by 5 bases, with 17 bases between. In DNA form, the CDR3 reads TGTGCCAGCAGCGTAGGGCCCGGGAAGGCGGCGGAGACCCAGTACTTC. Translated: CASSVGPGKAAETQYF.

Written as DNA, the CDR3 is TGTGCCATCAGTGAGTCGCGAGAGAAGACCCAGCATTTT. As protein: CAISESREKTQHF. The rearrangement uses TRBV10-3 and TRBJ1-5, with D unresolved. Germline V gives CDR1 ENHRY, CDR2 SYGVKD. The length of the CDR3 is 13 residues. The V end lost 0 bases, the J end lost 11 bases, and 11 bases lay between the germline ends.